This is a list of T cell receptor beta chains from one sample in a study of regulatory T cells in long-lasting Graves disease. TCRdb called the multiplex PCR reads again in MiXCR, with one record for every CDR3 protein. The sample carries fewer than 650,000 distinct CDR3 sequences, less than 20% recorded once. This same sample was also part of a study on T cells in Graves' hyperthyroidism and ophthalmopathy.

Sequenced material: peripheral blood mononuclear cells (PBMCs), taken at new diagnosis, from a patient treated with antithyroid drugs. The receptors shown here come from a woman aged 25 to 39 with Graves disease. CDR3s include the opening cysteine and the closing phenylalanine or tryptophan. Fields, in order: J gene, D gene, clone size, V gene, CDR3 protein, CDR3 DNA. D genes are given only for firm matches. Size values are once, few and many counts, or a class for expanded clones, and some rows have none.

J gene: TRBJ2-7
D gene: -
clone size: few
V gene: TRBV27
CDR3 protein: CASGKAPPREQYF
CDR3 DNA: TGTGCCAGCGGGAAGGCTCCTCCTCGGGAGCAGTACTTC

J gene: TRBJ1-4
D gene: -
clone size: few
V gene: TRBV9
CDR3 protein: CASSVQVGDNEKLFF
CDR3 DNA: TGTGCCAGCAGCGTCCAAGTGGGAGATAATGAAAAACTGTTTTTT

J gene: TRBJ2-7
D gene: TRBD1
clone size: -
V gene: TRBV5-1
CDR3 protein: CTSSGYRDRDHEQYF
CDR3 DNA: TGCACCAGCAGCGGGTACCGGGACAGGGACCACGAGCAGTACTTC

J gene: TRBJ1-6
D gene: -
clone size: few
V gene: TRBV12-3/TRBV12-4
CDR3 protein: CASLGRANSPLHF
CDR3 DNA: TGTGCCAGCCTCGGGAGAGCTAATTCACCCCTCCACTTT

J gene: TRBJ2-1
D gene: TRBD2
clone size: many
V gene: TRBV28
CDR3 protein: CASSFRTSGDYNEQFF
CDR3 DNA: TGTGCCAGCAGTTTCCGGACTAGCGGGGACTACAATGAGCAGTTCTTC

J gene: TRBJ2-2
D gene: TRBD1
clone size: -
V gene: TRBV11-2
CDR3 protein: CASSSTGTGGSGELFF
CDR3 DNA: TGTGCCAGCAGTTCTACCGGGACAGGGGGGTCCGGGGAGCTGTTTTTT

J gene: TRBJ2-1
D gene: TRBD2
clone size: -
V gene: TRBV9
CDR3 protein: CASTGGELNEQFF
CDR3 DNA: TGTGCCAGCACTGGGGGGGAACTCAATGAGCAGTTCTTC

J gene: TRBJ2-3
D gene: -
clone size: many
V gene: TRBV27
CDR3 protein: CASTSLRTTDTQYF
CDR3 DNA: TGTGCCAGTACCTCCCTGAGGACCACAGATACGCAGTATTTT

J gene: TRBJ2-6
D gene: -
clone size: -
V gene: TRBV6-2/TRBV6-3
CDR3 protein: CASWGDHSGANVLTF
CDR3 DNA: TGTGCCAGCTGGGGGGACCACTCTGGGGCCAACGTCCTGACTTTC

J gene: TRBJ2-3
D gene: TRBD2
clone size: few
V gene: TRBV9
CDR3 protein: CASSAAGAADTQYF
CDR3 DNA: TGTGCCAGCAGCGCAGCGGGAGCTGCAGATACGCAGTATTTT

J gene: TRBJ1-2
D gene: -
clone size: -
V gene: TRBV19
CDR3 protein: CASSTYKLSGIGYTF
CDR3 DNA: TGTGCCAGTAGTACCTACAAGCTCTCAGGAATCGGCTACACCTTC

J gene: TRBJ2-3
D gene: TRBD2
clone size: many
V gene: TRBV30
CDR3 protein: CAWSGAGSTDTQYF
CDR3 DNA: TGTGCCTGGAGCGGAGCGGGAAGCACAGATACGCAGTATTTT

J gene: TRBJ1-1
D gene: TRBD1
clone size: few
V gene: TRBV27
CDR3 protein: CVSSFAGQGFSEAFF
CDR3 DNA: TGTGTCAGCAGTTTTGCTGGACAGGGTTTCTCTGAAGCTTTCTTT

J gene: TRBJ2-7
D gene: TRBD2
clone size: many
V gene: TRBV28
CDR3 protein: CASSSLAGGSHEQYF
CDR3 DNA: TGTGCCAGCAGTTCTCTAGCGGGAGGGTCCCACGAGCAGTACTTC

J gene: TRBJ2-7
D gene: TRBD1
clone size: many
V gene: TRBV28
CDR3 protein: CASSLKSRDRVLTGEQYF
CDR3 DNA: TGTGCCAGCAGCCTAAAGAGCCGGGACAGGGTTCTTACGGGCGAGCAGTACTTC

J gene: TRBJ1-1
D gene: -
clone size: few
V gene: TRBV2
CDR3 protein: CASRGGHTEAFF
CDR3 DNA: TGTGCCAGCCGTGGGGGGCACACTGAAGCTTTCTTT

J gene: TRBJ1-1
D gene: TRBD1
clone size: many
V gene: TRBV30
CDR3 protein: CAWSETPRTGRNEAFF
CDR3 DNA: TGTGCCTGGAGTGAAACACCGCGGACAGGGAGGAATGAAGCTTTCTTT

J gene: TRBJ2-7
D gene: -
clone size: -
V gene: TRBV9
CDR3 protein: CASSVGQADLYEQYF
CDR3 DNA: TGTGCCAGCAGCGTAGGTCAGGCGGATTTGTACGAGCAGTACTTC

J gene: TRBJ1-1
D gene: -
clone size: -
V gene: TRBV5-1
CDR3 protein: CASSLGRGGASDTEAFF
CDR3 DNA: TGCGCCAGCAGCTTGGGAAGGGGGGGGGCATCAGACACTGAAGCTTTCTTT

J gene: TRBJ2-1
D gene: -
clone size: -
V gene: TRBV20-1
CDR3 protein: CSARNYNEQFF
CDR3 DNA: TGCAGTGCTAGAAATTACAATGAGCAGTTCTTC

J gene: TRBJ2-4
D gene: -
clone size: -
V gene: TRBV6-2/TRBV6-3
CDR3 protein: CASSYGRTGGNIQYF
CDR3 DNA: TGTGCCAGCAGTTACGGGCGGACTGGCGGAAACATTCAGTACTTC

J gene: TRBJ2-1
D gene: -
clone size: many
V gene: TRBV7-9
CDR3 protein: CASSLKHRIGGAGEQFF
CDR3 DNA: TGTGCCAGCAGCTTAAAACATAGAATCGGAGGGGCGGGGGAGCAGTTCTTC

J gene: TRBJ2-2
D gene: TRBD2
clone size: few
V gene: TRBV7-2
CDR3 protein: CASSPRLAGEHGELFF
CDR3 DNA: TGTGCCAGCAGCCCTAGACTAGCGGGAGAGCACGGGGAGCTGTTTTTT

J gene: TRBJ1-1
D gene: -
clone size: few
V gene: TRBV20-1
CDR3 protein: CSARDSRGETEAFF
CDR3 DNA: TGCAGTGCTAGAGATAGTCGGGGGGAAACTGAAGCTTTCTTT

J gene: TRBJ1-2
D gene: TRBD1
clone size: many
V gene: TRBV6-1
CDR3 protein: CASSRGRGGYTF
CDR3 DNA: TGTGCCAGCAGTAGGGGGCGCGGTGGCTACACCTTC

J gene: TRBJ1-6
D gene: -
clone size: many
V gene: TRBV28
CDR3 protein: CASRDPQGYSPLHF
CDR3 DNA: TGTGCCAGCAGAGACCCACAGGGTTATTCACCCCTCCACTTT

J gene: TRBJ2-7
D gene: -
clone size: few
V gene: TRBV20-1
CDR3 protein: CSARDSAGYEQYF
CDR3 DNA: TGCAGTGCTAGAGACTCTGCGGGTTACGAGCAGTACTTC

J gene: TRBJ2-1
D gene: -
clone size: -
V gene: TRBV29-1
CDR3 protein: CSVDDPGGGQFF
CDR3 DNA: TGCAGCGTTGACGATCCGGGCGGAGGGCAGTTCTTC

J gene: TRBJ2-3
D gene: -
clone size: many
V gene: TRBV7-9
CDR3 protein: CASSGSFGNTQYF
CDR3 DNA: TGTGCCAGCAGCGGATCTTTTGGGAATACGCAGTATTTT

J gene: TRBJ2-7
D gene: -
clone size: -
V gene: TRBV13
CDR3 protein: CASSYGDGSEQYF
CDR3 DNA: TGTGCCAGCAGCTATGGGGACGGCAGCGAGCAGTACTTC

J gene: TRBJ2-7
D gene: TRBD2
clone size: few
V gene: TRBV20-1
CDR3 protein: CSAPSGRVVSYEQYF
CDR3 DNA: TGCAGTGCTCCCAGCGGGAGGGTCGTCTCCTACGAGCAGTACTTC

J gene: TRBJ1-6
D gene: TRBD1
clone size: -
V gene: TRBV7-2
CDR3 protein: CASSLGQGVSPLHF
CDR3 DNA: TGTGCCAGCAGCCTGGGACAGGGTGTTTCACCCCTCCACTTT

J gene: TRBJ1-3
D gene: TRBD1
clone size: -
V gene: TRBV7-6
CDR3 protein: CASSFWTGGAGGNTIYF
CDR3 DNA: TGTGCCAGCAGCTTTTGGACAGGGGGAGCGGGTGGAAACACCATATATTTT

J gene: TRBJ2-1
D gene: -
clone size: -
V gene: TRBV28
CDR3 protein: CASSLEEPYNEQFF
CDR3 DNA: TGTGCCAGCAGTCTAGAGGAACCTTACAATGAGCAGTTCTTC

J gene: TRBJ2-3
D gene: -
clone size: many
V gene: TRBV7-9
CDR3 protein: CASSARDRDTQYF
CDR3 DNA: TGTGCCAGCAGCGCCCGCGATAGAGATACGCAGTATTTT

J gene: TRBJ1-6
D gene: -
clone size: many
V gene: TRBV7-2
CDR3 protein: CASSAQTGLENSPLHF
CDR3 DNA: TGTGCCAGCAGCGCCCAGACAGGCTTGGAGAATTCACCCCTCCACTTT

J gene: TRBJ2-7
D gene: -
clone size: many
V gene: TRBV28
CDR3 protein: CASRTPGQMFEQYF
CDR3 DNA: TGTGCCAGCAGGACACCGGGGCAGATGTTCGAGCAGTACTTC

J gene: TRBJ2-5
D gene: TRBD2
clone size: many
V gene: TRBV28
CDR3 protein: CASTQTSGSIETQYF
CDR3 DNA: TGTGCCAGCACCCAAACTAGCGGGAGTATTGAGACCCAGTACTTC

J gene: TRBJ2-3
D gene: -
clone size: many
V gene: TRBV7-2
CDR3 protein: CASSLTPVPTDTQYF
CDR3 DNA: TGTGCCAGCAGCTTAACCCCGGTCCCCACAGATACGCAGTATTTT

J gene: TRBJ2-5
D gene: -
clone size: -
V gene: TRBV5-4
CDR3 protein: CASSPPGQHKETQYF
CDR3 DNA: TGTGCCAGCAGTCCGCCAGGGCAGCATAAAGAGACCCAGTACTTC